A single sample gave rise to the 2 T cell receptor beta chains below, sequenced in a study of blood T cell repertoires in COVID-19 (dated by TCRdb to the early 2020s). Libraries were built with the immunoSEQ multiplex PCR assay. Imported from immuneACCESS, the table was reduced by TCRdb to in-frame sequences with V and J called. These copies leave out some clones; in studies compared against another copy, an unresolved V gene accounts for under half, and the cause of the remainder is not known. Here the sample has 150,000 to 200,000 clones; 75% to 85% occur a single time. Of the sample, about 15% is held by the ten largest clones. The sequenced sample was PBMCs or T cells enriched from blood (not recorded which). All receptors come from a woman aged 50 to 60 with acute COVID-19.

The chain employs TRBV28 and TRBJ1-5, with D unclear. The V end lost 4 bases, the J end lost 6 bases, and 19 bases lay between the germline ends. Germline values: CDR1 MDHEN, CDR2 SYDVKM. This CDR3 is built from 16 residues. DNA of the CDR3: TGTGCCAGCAGTTCCACGAGCGGAAGTGTGCGTCAGCCCCAGCATTTT. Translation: CASSSTSGSVRQPQHF.

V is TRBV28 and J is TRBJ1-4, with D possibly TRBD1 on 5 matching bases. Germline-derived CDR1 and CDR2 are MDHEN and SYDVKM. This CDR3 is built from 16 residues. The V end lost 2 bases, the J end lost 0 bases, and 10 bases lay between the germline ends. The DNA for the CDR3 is TGTGCCAGCAGTTTACCGGGGGGGGCAACTAATGAAAAACTGTTTTTT. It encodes CASSLPGGATNEKLFF.